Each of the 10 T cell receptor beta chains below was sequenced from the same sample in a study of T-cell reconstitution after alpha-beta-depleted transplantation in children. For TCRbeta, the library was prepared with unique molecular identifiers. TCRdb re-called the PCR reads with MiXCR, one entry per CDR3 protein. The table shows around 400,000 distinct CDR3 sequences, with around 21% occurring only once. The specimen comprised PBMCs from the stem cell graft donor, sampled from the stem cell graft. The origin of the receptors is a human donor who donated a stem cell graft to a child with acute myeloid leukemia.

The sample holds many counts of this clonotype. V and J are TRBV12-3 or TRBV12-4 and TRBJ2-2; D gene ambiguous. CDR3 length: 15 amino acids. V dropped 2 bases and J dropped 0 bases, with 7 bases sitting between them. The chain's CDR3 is CASSLLGANTGELFF. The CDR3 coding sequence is TGTGCCAGCAGTTTACTAGGAGCGAACACCGGGGAGCTGTTTTTT.

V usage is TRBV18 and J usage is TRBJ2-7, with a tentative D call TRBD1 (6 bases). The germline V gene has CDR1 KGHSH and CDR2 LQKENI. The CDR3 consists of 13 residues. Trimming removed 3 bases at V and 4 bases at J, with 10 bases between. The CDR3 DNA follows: TGTGCCAGCTCACCTAAAACAGGGTACGAGCAGTACTTC. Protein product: CASSPKTGYEQYF.

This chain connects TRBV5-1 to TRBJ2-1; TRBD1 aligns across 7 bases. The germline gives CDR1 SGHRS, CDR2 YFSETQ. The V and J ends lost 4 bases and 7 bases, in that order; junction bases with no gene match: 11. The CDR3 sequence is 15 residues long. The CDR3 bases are TGCGCCAGCAGCGTCGGGACAGCCTGGGAGAATGAGCAGTTCTTC. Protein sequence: CASSVGTAWENEQFF.

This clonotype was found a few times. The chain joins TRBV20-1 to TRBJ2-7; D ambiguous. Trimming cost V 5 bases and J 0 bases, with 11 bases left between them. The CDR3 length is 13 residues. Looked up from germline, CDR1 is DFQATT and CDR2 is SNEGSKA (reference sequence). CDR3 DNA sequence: TGCAGTGCTTCCCGGACCGACTCCTACGAGCAGTACTTC. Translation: CSASRTDSYEQYF.

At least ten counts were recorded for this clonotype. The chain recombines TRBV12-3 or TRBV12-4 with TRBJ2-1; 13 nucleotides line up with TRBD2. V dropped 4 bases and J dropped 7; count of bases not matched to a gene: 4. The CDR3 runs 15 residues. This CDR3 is CASSSTSGRRNEQFF. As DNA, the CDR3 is TGTGCCAGCAGTTCGACTAGCGGGAGGAGGAATGAGCAGTTCTTC.

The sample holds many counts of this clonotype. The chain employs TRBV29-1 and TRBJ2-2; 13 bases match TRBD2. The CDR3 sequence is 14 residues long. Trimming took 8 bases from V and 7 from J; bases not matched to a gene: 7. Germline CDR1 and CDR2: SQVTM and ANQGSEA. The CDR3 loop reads CSSRLAGGGGELFF. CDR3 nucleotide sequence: TGCAGCTCCAGACTAGCGGGAGGAGGCGGGGAGCTGTTTTTT.

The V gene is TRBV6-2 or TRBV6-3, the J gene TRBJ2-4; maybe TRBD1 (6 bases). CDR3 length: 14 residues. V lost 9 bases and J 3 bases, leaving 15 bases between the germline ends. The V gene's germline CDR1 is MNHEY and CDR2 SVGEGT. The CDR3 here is CASLQTGYKNIQYF. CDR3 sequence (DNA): TGTGCCAGTCTACAAACAGGGTACAAAAACATTCAGTACTTC.

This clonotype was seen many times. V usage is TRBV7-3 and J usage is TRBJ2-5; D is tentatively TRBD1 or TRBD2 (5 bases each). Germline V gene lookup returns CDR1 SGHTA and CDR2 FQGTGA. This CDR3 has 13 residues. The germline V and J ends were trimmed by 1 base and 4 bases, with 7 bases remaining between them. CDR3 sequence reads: CASSLIGGETQYF. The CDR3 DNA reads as TGTGCCAGCAGCTTAATTGGGGGAGAGACCCAGTACTTC. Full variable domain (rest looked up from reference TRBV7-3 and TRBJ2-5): GAGVSQTPSNKVTEKGKYVELRCDPISGHTALYWYRQSLGQGPEFLIYFQGTGAADDSGLPNDRFFAVRPEGSVSTLKIQRTERGDSAVYLCASSLIGGETQYFGPGTRLLVL.

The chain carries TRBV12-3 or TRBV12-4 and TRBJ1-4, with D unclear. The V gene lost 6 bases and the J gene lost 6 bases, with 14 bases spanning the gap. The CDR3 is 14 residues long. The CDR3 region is CASRKIGSDEKLFF. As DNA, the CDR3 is TGTGCCAGCAGAAAGATTGGTTCGGATGAAAAACTGTTTTTT.

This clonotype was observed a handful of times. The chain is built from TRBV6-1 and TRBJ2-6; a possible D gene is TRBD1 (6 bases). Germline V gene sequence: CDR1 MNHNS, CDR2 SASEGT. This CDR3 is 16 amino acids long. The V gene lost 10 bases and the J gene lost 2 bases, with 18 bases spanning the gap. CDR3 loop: CATGPTRGTGANVLTF. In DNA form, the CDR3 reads TGTGCCACCGGACCAACGAGGGGGACTGGGGCCAACGTCCTGACTTTC.